Listed below are T cell receptor beta chains from one sample, sequenced in a study of identical twins' blood T cells. TCRdb reanalysed the 5' RACE reads using MiXCR and keeps one entry per CDR3 protein. Among hundreds of thousands of distinct CDR3 sequences, more than 25% were seen once, and the ten largest hold approximately 6.6%. Sequenced: PBMCs. All receptors come from a woman between 18 and 49 years old in good health. The CDR3 runs from the conserved cysteine through the conserved F or W. The order of the fields is J gene, clone size, D gene, V gene, CDR3 DNA, CDR3 protein. D genes are given only for firm matches. Where a row states a size, it is once, few, many or the class of an expanded clone; other rows omit it.

TRBJ2-2	NA	NA	TRBV14	TGTGCCAGCAGCCAAGATTCAGGGGCCAGGGAGCTGTTTTTT	CASSQDSGARELFF
TRBJ1-1	NA	NA	TRBV18	TGTGCCAGCTCCCCCGGGACCAAATCGAACACTGAAGCTTTCTTT	CASSPGTKSNTEAFF
TRBJ1-3	NA	NA	TRBV7-2	TGTGCCAGCAGCTTAGAGACTGGAAACACCATATATTTT	CASSLETGNTIYF
TRBJ1-4	few	TRBD1	TRBV19	TGTGCCAGTAAAATACCGGGACAGGGTCTCGTCAATGAAAAACTGTTTTTT	CASKIPGQGLVNEKLFF
TRBJ2-3	NA	NA	TRBV29-1	TGCAGCTCTACGATCACTAGGGGCACAGATACGCAGTATTTT	CSSTITRGTDTQYF
TRBJ2-1	NA	TRBD2	TRBV9	TGTGCCAGCAGCGTGTCCCTAGCGGGCGACAATGAGCAGTTCTTC	CASSVSLAGDNEQFF
TRBJ1-2	NA	NA	TRBV7-2	TGTGCCAGCAGCTTAGTTGAGGGGGACTATGGCTACACCTTC	CASSLVEGDYGYTF
TRBJ1-1	few	NA	TRBV20-1	TGCAGTGCTAGAGATCGGGTAGTGAACACTGAAGCTTTCTTT	CSARDRVVNTEAFF
TRBJ1-3	many	TRBD1	TRBV27	TGTGCCAGCAGTTTAAGGACAGGGTACGGAAACACCATATATTTT	CASSLRTGYGNTIYF
TRBJ2-3	few	TRBD2	TRBV29-1	TGCAGCGTTGGGCGGCTAGCGGGAATGGGTGATACGCAGTATTTT	CSVGRLAGMGDTQYF
TRBJ1-1	many	NA	TRBV4-1	TGCGCCAGCAGCCACCTTCTGGGTCTGAACACTGAAGCTTTCTTT	CASSHLLGLNTEAFF
TRBJ2-7	NA	NA	TRBV6-2/TRBV6-3	TGTGCCAGCAGTTCGCGCCGGGAGATAGAATACGAGCAGTACTTC	CASSSRREIEYEQYF
TRBJ2-7	NA	NA	TRBV10-3	TGTGCCATCAGTGAGGACTTCCACGAGCAGTACTTC	CAISEDFHEQYF
TRBJ1-3	many	NA	TRBV20-1	TGCAGTGCCTGGCTCTCTGGAAACACCATATATTTT	CSAWLSGNTIYF
TRBJ1-5	NA	NA	TRBV20-1	TGCAGTGCTAGTTCAACAGGTAAAAGGCAGCCCCAGCATTTT	CSASSTGKRQPQHF
TRBJ2-7	NA	NA	TRBV10-3	TGTGCCATCAGCACCTCGACAGGAAACGAAAAGCAGTACTTC	CAISTSTGNEKQYF
TRBJ1-3	NA	NA	TRBV29-1	TGCAGCGCTCCCTGGACAGTAAACGGAAACACCATATATTTT	CSAPWTVNGNTIYF
TRBJ1-1	NA	NA	TRBV19	TGTGCCAGTAACCGGCCCAGGGAGTCGACTTTCTTT	CASNRPRESTFF